Sequencing of this T cell receptor (beta chain) was carried out in a study of regulatory T cells in long-lasting Graves disease. Study results and caveats: Between persistent patients, a few thousand public clonotypes were shared, exceeding the 966 shared between new patients.

HTBI primers from iRepertoire and Arm-PCR of CDR3 regions yielded the TCR beta libraries. MiXCR, applied by TCRdb to the multiplex PCR reads, yields one record per CDR3 protein. The sample includes about 400,000 distinct CDR3 sequences, about 15% of them seen just once. Time point here: newly diagnosed GD, antithyroid drugs for less than 3 months. TCR sequences were obtained from RNA taken from PBMCs. Germline assignment: CDR1 SGHRS and CDR2 YFSETQ. This CDR3 comprises 14 residues. Trimming pared 1 base from V and 7 bases from J, leaving 12 bases between. In this sample, this clonotype turned up a few times. The target antigen is unknown. The same data also contributed to another study, on T cells in Graves' hyperthyroidism and ophthalmopathy.

This TCR derives from a woman aged 40 to 49 with Graves disease. The J gene is TRBJ2-1, the V gene TRBV5-1; D may be TRBD1 (5 bases). Source: peripheral blood mononuclear cells (PBMCs), taken at new diagnosis, from a patient treated with antithyroid drugs. The CDR3 sequence: CASSLQGAQNEQFF. The CDR3 DNA reads as TGCGCCAGCAGCTTGCAAGGGGCGCAGAATGAGCAGTTCTTC. Looking up the rest from reference TRBV5-1 and TRBJ2-1 gives the full variable domain: KAGVTQTPRYLIKTRGQQVTLSCSPISGHRSVSWYQQTPGQGLQFLFEYFSETQRNKGNFPGRFSGRQFSNSRSEMNVSTLELGDSALYLCASSLQGAQNEQFFGPGTRLTVL.